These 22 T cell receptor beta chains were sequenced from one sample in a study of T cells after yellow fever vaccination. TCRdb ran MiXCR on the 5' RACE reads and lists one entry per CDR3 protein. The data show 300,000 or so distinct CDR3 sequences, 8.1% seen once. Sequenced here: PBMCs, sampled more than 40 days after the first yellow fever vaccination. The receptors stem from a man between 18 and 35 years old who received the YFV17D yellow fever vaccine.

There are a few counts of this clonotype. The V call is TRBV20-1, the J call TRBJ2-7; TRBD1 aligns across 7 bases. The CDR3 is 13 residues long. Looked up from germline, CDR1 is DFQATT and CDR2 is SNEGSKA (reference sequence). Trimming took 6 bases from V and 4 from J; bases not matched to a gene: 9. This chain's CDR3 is CSAYPGQQYEQYF. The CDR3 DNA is TGCAGTGCCTATCCGGGACAGCAATACGAGCAGTACTTC.

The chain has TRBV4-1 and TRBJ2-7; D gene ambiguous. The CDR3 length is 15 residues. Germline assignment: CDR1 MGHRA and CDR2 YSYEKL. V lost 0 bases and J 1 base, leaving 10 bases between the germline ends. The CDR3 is CASSQEPANSYEQYF. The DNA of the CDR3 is TGCGCCAGCAGCCAAGAGCCAGCGAATTCCTACGAGCAGTACTTC.

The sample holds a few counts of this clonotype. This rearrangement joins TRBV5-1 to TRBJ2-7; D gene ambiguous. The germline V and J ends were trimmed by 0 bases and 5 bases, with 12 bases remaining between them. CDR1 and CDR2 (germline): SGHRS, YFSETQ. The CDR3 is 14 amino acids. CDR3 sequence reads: CASSLGRAMNEQYF. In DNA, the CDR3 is TGCGCCAGCAGCTTGGGTAGGGCCATGAACGAGCAGTACTTC.

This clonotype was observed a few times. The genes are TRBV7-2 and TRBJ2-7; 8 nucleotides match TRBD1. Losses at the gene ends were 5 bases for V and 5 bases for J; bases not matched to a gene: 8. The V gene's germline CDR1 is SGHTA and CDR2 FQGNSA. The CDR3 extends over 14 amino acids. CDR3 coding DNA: TGTGCCAGCAGCCTACGACAGGGGACCCACGAGCAGTACTTC. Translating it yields CASSLRQGTHEQYF. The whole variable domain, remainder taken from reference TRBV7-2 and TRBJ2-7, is GAGVSQSPSNKVTEKGKDVELRCDPISGHTALYWYRQSLGQGLEFLIYFQGNSAPDKSGLPSDRFSAERTGGSVSTLTIQRTQQEDSAVYLCASSLRQGTHEQYFGPGTRLTVT.

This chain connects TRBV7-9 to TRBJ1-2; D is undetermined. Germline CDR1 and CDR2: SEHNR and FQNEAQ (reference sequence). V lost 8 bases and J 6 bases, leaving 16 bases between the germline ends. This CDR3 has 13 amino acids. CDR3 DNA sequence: TGTGCCAGCTCTCACTCGGGCCCTCATGGCTACACCTTC. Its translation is CASSHSGPHGYTF.

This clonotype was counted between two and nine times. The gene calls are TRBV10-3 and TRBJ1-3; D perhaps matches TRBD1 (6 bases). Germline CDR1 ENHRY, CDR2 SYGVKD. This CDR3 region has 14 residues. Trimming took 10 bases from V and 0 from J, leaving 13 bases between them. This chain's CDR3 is CASGQLYSGNTIYF. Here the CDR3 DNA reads TGTGCCAGCGGACAGCTCTACTCTGGAAACACCATATATTTT.

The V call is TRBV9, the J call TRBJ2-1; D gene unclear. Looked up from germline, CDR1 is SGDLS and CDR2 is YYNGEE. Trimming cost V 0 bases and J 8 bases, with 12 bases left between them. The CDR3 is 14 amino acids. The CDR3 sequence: CASSVAVGLDEQFF. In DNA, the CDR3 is TGTGCCAGCAGCGTAGCTGTGGGTCTCGATGAGCAGTTCTTC.

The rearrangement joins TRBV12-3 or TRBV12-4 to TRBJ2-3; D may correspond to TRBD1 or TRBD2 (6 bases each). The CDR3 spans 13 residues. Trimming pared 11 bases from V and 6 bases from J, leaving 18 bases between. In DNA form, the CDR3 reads TGTGCCTCCGGACCGGGGGCCAGGGATACGCAGTATTTT. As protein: CASGPGARDTQYF.

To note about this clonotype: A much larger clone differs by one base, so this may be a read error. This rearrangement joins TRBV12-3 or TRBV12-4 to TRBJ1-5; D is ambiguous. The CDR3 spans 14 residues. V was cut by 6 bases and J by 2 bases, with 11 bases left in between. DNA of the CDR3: TGTGCCAGCAGCGCGGGGAGGGGCAATCAGCCCCAGCATTTT. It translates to CASSAGRGNQPQHF.

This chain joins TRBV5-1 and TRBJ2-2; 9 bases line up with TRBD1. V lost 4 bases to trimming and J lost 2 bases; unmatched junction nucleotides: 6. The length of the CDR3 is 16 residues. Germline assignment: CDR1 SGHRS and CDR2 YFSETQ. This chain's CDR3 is CASSAGTGTNTGELFF. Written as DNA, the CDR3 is TGCGCCAGCAGCGCCGGGACAGGGACCAACACCGGGGAGCTGTTTTTT.

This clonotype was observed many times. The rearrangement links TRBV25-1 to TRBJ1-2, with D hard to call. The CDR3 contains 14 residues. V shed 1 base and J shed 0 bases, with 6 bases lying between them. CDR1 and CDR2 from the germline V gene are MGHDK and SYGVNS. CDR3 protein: CASSELGANYGYTF. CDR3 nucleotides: TGTGCCAGCAGTGAATTGGGCGCTAACTATGGCTACACCTTC.

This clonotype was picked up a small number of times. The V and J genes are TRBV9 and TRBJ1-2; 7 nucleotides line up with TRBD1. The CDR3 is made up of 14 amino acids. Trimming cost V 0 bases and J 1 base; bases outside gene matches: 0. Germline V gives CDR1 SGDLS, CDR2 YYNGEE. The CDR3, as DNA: TGTGCCAGCAGCGTAGACAGGGGTAACTATGGCTACACCTTC. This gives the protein CASSVDRGNYGYTF.

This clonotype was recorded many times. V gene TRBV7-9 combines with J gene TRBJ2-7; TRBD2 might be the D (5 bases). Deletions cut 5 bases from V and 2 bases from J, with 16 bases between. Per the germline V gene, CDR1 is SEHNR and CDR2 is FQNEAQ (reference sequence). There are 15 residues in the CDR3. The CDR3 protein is CASSGISGSTYEQYF. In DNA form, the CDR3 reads TGTGCCAGCAGCGGCATTTCGGGGTCTACCTACGAGCAGTACTTC.

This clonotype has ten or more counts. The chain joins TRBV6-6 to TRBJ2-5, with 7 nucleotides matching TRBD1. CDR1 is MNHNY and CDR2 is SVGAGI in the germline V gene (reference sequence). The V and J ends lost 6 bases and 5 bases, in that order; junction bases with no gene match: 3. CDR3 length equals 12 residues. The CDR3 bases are TGTGCCAGCAGCCGCAGGGGGGAGACCCAGTACTTC. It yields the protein CASSRRGETQYF.

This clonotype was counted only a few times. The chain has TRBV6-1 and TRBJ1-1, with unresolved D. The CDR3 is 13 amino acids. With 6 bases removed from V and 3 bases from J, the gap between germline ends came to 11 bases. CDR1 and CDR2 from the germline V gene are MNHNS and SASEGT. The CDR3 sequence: CASSNSRDTEAFF. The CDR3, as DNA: TGTGCCAGCAGCAATTCCCGGGACACTGAAGCTTTCTTT.

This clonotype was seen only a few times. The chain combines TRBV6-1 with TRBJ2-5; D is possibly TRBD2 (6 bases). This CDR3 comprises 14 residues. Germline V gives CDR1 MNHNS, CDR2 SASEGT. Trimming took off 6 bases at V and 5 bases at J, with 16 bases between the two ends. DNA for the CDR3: TGTGCCAGCAGAACGCTGGGGAGGAGGGAGACCCAGTACTTC. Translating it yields CASRTLGRRETQYF.

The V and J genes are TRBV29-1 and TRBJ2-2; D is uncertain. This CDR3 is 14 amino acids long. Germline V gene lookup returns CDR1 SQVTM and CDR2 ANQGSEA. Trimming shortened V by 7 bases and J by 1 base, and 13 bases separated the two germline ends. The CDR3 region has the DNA TGCAGCGCCCGTAGCCTGGAGAACACCGGGGAGCTGTTTTTT. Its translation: CSARSLENTGELFF.

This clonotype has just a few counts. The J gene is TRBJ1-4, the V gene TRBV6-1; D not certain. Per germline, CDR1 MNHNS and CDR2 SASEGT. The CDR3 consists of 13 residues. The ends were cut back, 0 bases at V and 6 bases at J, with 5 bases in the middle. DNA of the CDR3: TGTGCCAGCAGTGAAGCGCTGGATGAAAAACTGTTTTTT. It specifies CASSEALDEKLFF.

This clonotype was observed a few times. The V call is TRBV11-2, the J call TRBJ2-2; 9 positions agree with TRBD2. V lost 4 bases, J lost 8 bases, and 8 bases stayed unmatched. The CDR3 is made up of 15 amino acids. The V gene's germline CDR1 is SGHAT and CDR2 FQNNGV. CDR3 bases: TGTGCCAGCAGCTCTATAGCGGGGGATGGGGGGGAGCTGTTTTTT. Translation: CASSSIAGDGGELFF.

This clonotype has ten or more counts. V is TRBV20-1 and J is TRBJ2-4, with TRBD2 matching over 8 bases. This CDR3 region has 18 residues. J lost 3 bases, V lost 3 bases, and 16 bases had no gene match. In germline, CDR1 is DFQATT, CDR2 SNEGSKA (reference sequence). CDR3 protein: CSARIPGLGLGGKNIQYF. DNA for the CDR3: TGCAGTGCTAGGATTCCGGGACTAGGGCTGGGTGGCAAAAACATTCAGTACTTC.

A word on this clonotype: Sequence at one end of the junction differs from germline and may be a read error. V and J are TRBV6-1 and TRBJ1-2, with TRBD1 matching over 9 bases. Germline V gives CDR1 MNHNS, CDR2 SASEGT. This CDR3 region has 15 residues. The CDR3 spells CASNERSGQGDGYTF. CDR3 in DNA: TGTGCCAGCAATGAAAGGTCGGGACAGGGCGATGGCTACACCTTC.

Here the CDR3 DNA reads TGTGCCAGCAGCTTACAGGGGAGCTTCGACGAGCAGTACGTC. Residues: CASSLQGSFDEQYV. V usage is TRBV2 and J usage is TRBJ2-7; 7 nucleotides line up with TRBD1. Unmatched junction bases numbered 10, after V lost 6 bases and J lost 5 bases. Germline-derived CDR1 and CDR2 are SNHLY and FYNNEI. The CDR3 length is 14 residues.